This TCR beta chain was captured by sequencing in a study of cytomegalovirus exposure and HLA in healthy donors. The PCR employed 60 Vbeta primers together with 13 Jbeta primers. Sequencing was performed with immunoSEQ multiplex PCR; in TCRdb, only in-frame clones are kept and a portion is missing. The table records roughly 150,000 clones, 64% of them present only once. This clone was seen a few times. The antigen remains unidentified. Study-level findings and limits: Presence/absence comparisons presumed near-even sequencing depth among donors.

This TCR came from a woman aged 30 to 39 in good health and CMV-seropositive. Sequencing was performed on PBMCs.

CDR3 amino acids: CSVEDGTDRMNTEAFF. For the CDR3, the DNA is TGCAGCGTTGAAGATGGGACAGACCGTATGAACACTGAAGCTTTCTTT. V and J are TRBV29-1 and TRBJ1-1; 7 bases are a match to TRBD1. This CDR3 comprises 16 residues. With V trimmed by 0 bases and J by 0 bases, 7 bases remained unmatched. Per germline, CDR1 SQVTM and CDR2 ANQGSEA.